This TCR beta chain comes out of a study of T cell repertoires in cytomegalovirus infection. Overall study: CMV epitopes in the study were HLA-C-restricted (recently identified) and HLA-B-restricted (well studied). Public signatures in TCR beta pointed to CMV infection and matching HLA type.

V was clipped by 2 bases and J by 8 bases, with 21 bases between them. This CDR3 is 16 amino acids long. CDR1 and CDR2 (germline): MNHGY, SAAAGT. Using its own MiXCR run on the reads, TCRdb lists one record per CDR3 protein. The table records 450,000 to 600,000 distinct CDR3 sequences, about 33% of them present only once. There are a few counts of this clonotype. The target antigen is unknown. Study-wide results and caveats: CMV carriers with the relevant HLA were identified by cumulative public TCR beta family frequency. Clonotype analysis showed dominance of the ex vivo response by HLA-C-restricted CMV-specific TCR beta clonotypes.

J is TRBJ1-2 and V is TRBV6-8; D remains unclear. Source: cultured PBMCs, taken from culture after CMV antigen stimulation. This receptor was taken from a human donor in good health (CMV status not recorded). Some clones in this sample may be carry-over from other donors' samples. CDR3 sequence reads: CASSYGFSGSQLGYTF. The CDR3 DNA is TGTGCCAGCAGTTACGGGTTTAGCGGTTCACAACTCGGCTACACCTTC.